What follows is one TCR beta chain and its context. Data came from immunoSEQ multiplex PCR; TCRdb stores just in-frame clones and leaves some out. Of tens of thousands of clones listed, around 77% are singletons. The record originates from a study of OX40 agonist ivuxolimab in advanced cancers. The CDR3 sequence is 16 residues long. Germline lookup yields CDR1 SGHTA and CDR2 FQGNSA. Deletions cut 3 bases from V and 1 base from J, with 15 bases between. The TCR comes from an adult with an advanced solid tumor such as melanoma, head and neck, liver or kidney cancer. V is TRBV7-2 and J is TRBJ1-1; a weak D match, TRBD1 (5 bases). Specimen: CD4+ or CD8+ T cells sorted from blood, collected in a trial of the OX40 agonist ivuxolimab. The chain's CDR3 is CASSLGRVGWNTEAFF. DNA for the CDR3: TGTGCCAGCAGCTTGGGCAGGGTAGGGTGGAACACTGAAGCTTTCTTT.